This T cell receptor (beta chain) comes out of a study of OX40 agonist ivuxolimab in advanced cancers. TCRdb's copy holds only in-frame clones and misses some; the assay was immunoSEQ multiplex PCR. The sample includes approximately 80,000 clones, 70% to 85% of them seen just once. CDR3 size: 18 residues. Per germline, CDR1 SGHNT and CDR2 YYREEE (reference sequence). V lost 5 bases, J lost 0 bases, and 18 bases lay in between. Exclusion of a patient followed from autoimmune disease history or systemic immunosuppression. V and J are TRBV5-4 and TRBJ2-6; D not certain. The sample was CD4+ or CD8+ T cells sorted from blood, taken in a trial of the OX40 agonist ivuxolimab. The sequence was collected from an adult with an advanced solid tumor such as melanoma, head and neck, liver or kidney cancer. The CDR3 sequence: CASRNLGSYSSGANVLTF. The CDR3, as DNA: TGTGCCAGCAGAAACCTTGGGTCGTACAGCTCTGGGGCCAACGTCCTGACTTTC.